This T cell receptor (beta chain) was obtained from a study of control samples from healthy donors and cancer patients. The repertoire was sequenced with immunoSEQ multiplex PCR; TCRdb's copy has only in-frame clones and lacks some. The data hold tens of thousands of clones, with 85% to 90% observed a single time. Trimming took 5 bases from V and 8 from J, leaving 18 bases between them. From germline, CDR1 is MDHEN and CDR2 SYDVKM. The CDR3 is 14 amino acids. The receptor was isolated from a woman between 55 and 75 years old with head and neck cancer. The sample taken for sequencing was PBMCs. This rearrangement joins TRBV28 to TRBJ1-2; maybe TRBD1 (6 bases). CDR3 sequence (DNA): TGTGCCAGCAGTAAAAACAGGGTCCCCTACGGCTACACCTTC. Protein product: CASSKNRVPYGYTF.